Sequencing of this T cell receptor (beta chain) was carried out in a study of beta chain features in type 1 diabetes. The wider study: The samples had roughly 110,000,000 sorted cells examined in all.

The CDR3 is 15 amino acids. With 4 bases removed from V and 2 bases from J, the gap between germline ends came to 12 bases. Germline CDR1 and CDR2: SGHVS and FQNEAQ. Notes on the study in general: For type 1 diabetes patients, VDJ junctions showed fewer insertions and more deletions. For Type 1 diabetes patients, all four CD4+ subsets carried TCRB CDR3s that were moderately but significantly shorter.

The sequenced template was cDNA made from the entire isolated RNA. The repertoire was sequenced with immunoSEQ multiplex PCR; TCRdb's copy has only in-frame clones and lacks some. The data hold about 650,000 clones, with around 12% observed a single time. As regards this clone: Its specificity is unknown.

Per donor, one heparinised blood draw averaged around 120 mL. The chain employs TRBV7-8 and TRBJ1-5; D is perhaps TRBD1 (5 bases). The source of this sequence is a man aged 25-45 years with type 1 diabetes. The sequencing input was naive CD4+ T cells from blood. The chain's CDR3 is CASSSGLEGNQPQHF. The CDR3 DNA reads TGTGCCAGCAGCTCAGGGTTGGAGGGCAATCAGCCCCAGCATTTT.